The rows below give T cell receptor beta chains drawn from one sample of a study of post-analysis software for immune sequencing data. TCRdb redid the calling of the PCR reads with MiXCR, one entry per CDR3 protein. The sample contains 450,000 or so distinct CDR3 sequences, roughly 45% of which appear only once. Sequencing was done on a sample of blood. These receptors all stem from a girl aged 5-17 years with multiple sclerosis. CDR3s include the opening cysteine and the closing phenylalanine or tryptophan. Each record gives: clone size, J gene, D gene, V gene, CDR3 DNA, CDR3 protein. A D gene is named only where the DNA matches it firmly. Rows give clone size only sometimes, using once, few, many, or a class for an expanded clone.

clone size: -
J gene: TRBJ1-4
D gene: TRBD1
V gene: TRBV7-8
CDR3 DNA: TGTGCCAGCAGCTTCGGCGCAACCGGGACAGGGCATGGAAAACTGTTTTTT
CDR3 protein: CASSFGATGTGHGKLFF

clone size: -
J gene: TRBJ2-7
D gene: -
V gene: TRBV20-1
CDR3 DNA: TGCAGTGCTAGACCCCGGACAGCCTACGAGCAGTACTTC
CDR3 protein: CSARPRTAYEQYF

clone size: once
J gene: TRBJ2-7
D gene: -
V gene: TRBV2
CDR3 DNA: TGTGCCAGCCAGCGTCCCACAGGGAGCTCCTACGAGCAGTACTTC
CDR3 protein: CASQRPTGSSYEQYF

clone size: -
J gene: TRBJ1-6
D gene: -
V gene: TRBV20-1
CDR3 DNA: TGCAGTGCTAGTTTGGGGGGCGCGGACTCCTATAATTCACCCCCCCACTTT
CDR3 protein: CSASLGGADSYNSPPHF

clone size: -
J gene: TRBJ2-1
D gene: -
V gene: TRBV12-3/TRBV12-4
CDR3 DNA: TGTGCCAGCAGCTTAGTCATAGGACCCAGCTCCTGCAATGAGCAGTTCTTC
CDR3 protein: CASSLVIGPSSCNEQFF

clone size: few
J gene: TRBJ2-3
D gene: TRBD2
V gene: TRBV5-4
CDR3 DNA: TGTGCCAGCAGCTCCGCAGGGGGGACTAGCGGGAGGTTTGGCACAGATACGCAGTATTTT
CDR3 protein: CASSSAGGTSGRFGTDTQYF

clone size: few
J gene: TRBJ2-2
D gene: TRBD1
V gene: TRBV7-9
CDR3 DNA: TGTGCCAGCAGCTACCAGGACAGGACCGGGGAGCTGTTTTTT
CDR3 protein: CASSYQDRTGELFF

clone size: -
J gene: TRBJ2-1
D gene: TRBD1
V gene: TRBV4-1
CDR3 DNA: TGCGCCAGCAGCCAAGACAAGGGGTCAGGGGGCGAGCAGTTCTTC
CDR3 protein: CASSQDKGSGGEQFF

clone size: -
J gene: TRBJ2-1
D gene: -
V gene: TRBV6-2/TRBV6-3
CDR3 DNA: TGTGCCAGCAGTTACAGGTCCAACGATGAGCAGTTCTTC
CDR3 protein: CASSYRSNDEQFF

clone size: -
J gene: TRBJ1-2
D gene: TRBD1
V gene: TRBV10-3
CDR3 DNA: TGTGCCATCAGTGAGCACGGGACAGGGGTGAGCTACACCTTC
CDR3 protein: CAISEHGTGVSYTF

clone size: many
J gene: TRBJ1-1
D gene: -
V gene: TRBV27
CDR3 DNA: TGTGCCAGCAGGCCGGACGGATTAACTGAAGCTTTCTTT
CDR3 protein: CASRPDGLTEAFF

clone size: -
J gene: TRBJ1-3
D gene: -
V gene: TRBV12-3/TRBV12-4
CDR3 DNA: TGTGCCAGCAGTTTATCTGAGAACACCATATATTTT
CDR3 protein: CASSLSENTIYF

clone size: -
J gene: TRBJ2-3
D gene: -
V gene: TRBV29-1
CDR3 DNA: TGCAGCGTTGATAACTGGGGGCAGTTTCCAGATACGCAGTATTTT
CDR3 protein: CSVDNWGQFPDTQYF

clone size: -
J gene: TRBJ2-1
D gene: -
V gene: TRBV7-3
CDR3 DNA: TGTGCCAGCAGCTATCGAGACAATGAGCAGTTCTTC
CDR3 protein: CASSYRDNEQFF

clone size: once
J gene: TRBJ2-1
D gene: TRBD2
V gene: TRBV19
CDR3 DNA: TGTGCCAGTAGTATATGGTCTAGCGGGAGTGGTTTGAATGAGCAGTTCTTC
CDR3 protein: CASSIWSSGSGLNEQFF

clone size: -
J gene: TRBJ2-4
D gene: -
V gene: TRBV28
CDR3 DNA: TGTGCCAGCAGTTCCCGGGGCCGACTACGGGGGCAGTACTTC
CDR3 protein: CASSSRGRLRGQYF

clone size: -
J gene: TRBJ1-1
D gene: TRBD1
V gene: TRBV29-1
CDR3 DNA: TGCAGCGCCGGGACAGGGTGGACTGAAGCTTTCTTT
CDR3 protein: CSAGTGWTEAFF

clone size: -
J gene: TRBJ2-1
D gene: -
V gene: TRBV12-3/TRBV12-4
CDR3 DNA: TGTGCCAACAGACTCCTAGCCGGGCCCTCCCACAATGAGCAGTTCTTC
CDR3 protein: CANRLLAGPSHNEQFF

clone size: few
J gene: TRBJ2-1
D gene: TRBD2
V gene: TRBV20-1
CDR3 DNA: TGCAGTGCTAGACCCCTTGATCCTAGCGGGGGCTCCTACAACGAGCAGTTCTTC
CDR3 protein: CSARPLDPSGGSYNEQFF

clone size: -
J gene: TRBJ2-1
D gene: TRBD1
V gene: TRBV29-1
CDR3 DNA: TGCAACGTCGCCCCTGGACAGGGGGTCTACAATGAGCAGTTCTTC
CDR3 protein: CNVAPGQGVYNEQFF

clone size: -
J gene: TRBJ2-1
D gene: -
V gene: TRBV19
CDR3 DNA: TGTGCCTCCGGGATCAATGAGCAGTTCTTC
CDR3 protein: CASGINEQFF

clone size: few
J gene: TRBJ1-2
D gene: -
V gene: TRBV6-6
CDR3 DNA: TGTGCCAGCAGTTACTCGTGGGATGGCTACACCTTC
CDR3 protein: CASSYSWDGYTF

clone size: many
J gene: TRBJ2-5
D gene: TRBD1
V gene: TRBV29-1
CDR3 DNA: TGCAGCGTTCCCGGGACAGGTCGGGAGCAGTACTTC
CDR3 protein: CSVPGTGREQYF

clone size: few
J gene: TRBJ2-1
D gene: -
V gene: TRBV6-5
CDR3 DNA: TGTGCCAGCAGTTACGAGCTATACAATGAGCAGTTCTTC
CDR3 protein: CASSYELYNEQFF

clone size: few
J gene: TRBJ2-1
D gene: TRBD2
V gene: TRBV12-3/TRBV12-4
CDR3 DNA: TGTGCCAGCAGAGCGGGAGGCCCCCCAGTGCAGTTCTTC
CDR3 protein: CASRAGGPPVQFF

clone size: -
J gene: TRBJ2-2
D gene: TRBD2
V gene: TRBV9
CDR3 DNA: TGTGCCAGCAGCCCATATGGACTAGCGGGAATCGCCGGGGAGCTGTTTTTT
CDR3 protein: CASSPYGLAGIAGELFF

clone size: -
J gene: TRBJ2-7
D gene: -
V gene: TRBV15
CDR3 DNA: TGTGCCACCCTCGGGACCGGGACACGGTCCTACGAGCAGTACTTC
CDR3 protein: CATLGTGTRSYEQYF

clone size: few
J gene: TRBJ2-7
D gene: TRBD2
V gene: TRBV5-6
CDR3 DNA: TGTGCCAGCAGCGTCCCCGGGACTATCTTCTACGAGCAGTACTTC
CDR3 protein: CASSVPGTIFYEQYF

clone size: -
J gene: TRBJ1-5
D gene: -
V gene: TRBV6-6
CDR3 DNA: TGTGCCAGCAGTTACTCGGGGCAGGTGAGCAATCAGCCCCAGCATTTT
CDR3 protein: CASSYSGQVSNQPQHF

clone size: -
J gene: TRBJ2-1
D gene: -
V gene: TRBV10-1
CDR3 DNA: TGCGCCAGCAGTGATAGGGTAGCTTACAATGAGCAGTTCTTC
CDR3 protein: CASSDRVAYNEQFF

clone size: few
J gene: TRBJ2-7
D gene: -
V gene: TRBV20-1
CDR3 DNA: TGCAGTGGCAAAGACGGGGAAGCCTACGAGCAGTACTTC
CDR3 protein: CSGKDGEAYEQYF

clone size: few
J gene: TRBJ2-7
D gene: TRBD1
V gene: TRBV7-9
CDR3 DNA: TGTGCCAGCAGCAAAACACCGGGACAGGGTTCCTACGAGCAGTACTTC
CDR3 protein: CASSKTPGQGSYEQYF

clone size: once
J gene: TRBJ2-4
D gene: TRBD2
V gene: TRBV9
CDR3 DNA: TGTGCCAGCAGCACCAGCGGGAGTAGTGAAAACATTCAGTACTTC
CDR3 protein: CASSTSGSSENIQYF

clone size: -
J gene: TRBJ2-7
D gene: -
V gene: TRBV5-1
CDR3 DNA: TGCGCCAGCAGCAGGGACGGCGTGGAGCAGTACTTC
CDR3 protein: CASSRDGVEQYF

clone size: -
J gene: TRBJ2-7
D gene: TRBD2
V gene: TRBV12-3/TRBV12-4
CDR3 DNA: TGTGCCAGCAGTTTTGTTTCTAGCGGGGCCGAGCAGTACTTC
CDR3 protein: CASSFVSSGAEQYF

clone size: -
J gene: TRBJ1-5
D gene: -
V gene: TRBV6-6
CDR3 DNA: TGTGCCAGCAGTTGGGACGGAGATCAGCCCCAGCATTTT
CDR3 protein: CASSWDGDQPQHF

clone size: -
J gene: TRBJ2-7
D gene: TRBD2
V gene: TRBV5-1
CDR3 DNA: TGCGCCAGCAGCTTGGCCTTAACTAGCGACTCCTACGAGCAGTACTTC
CDR3 protein: CASSLALTSDSYEQYF